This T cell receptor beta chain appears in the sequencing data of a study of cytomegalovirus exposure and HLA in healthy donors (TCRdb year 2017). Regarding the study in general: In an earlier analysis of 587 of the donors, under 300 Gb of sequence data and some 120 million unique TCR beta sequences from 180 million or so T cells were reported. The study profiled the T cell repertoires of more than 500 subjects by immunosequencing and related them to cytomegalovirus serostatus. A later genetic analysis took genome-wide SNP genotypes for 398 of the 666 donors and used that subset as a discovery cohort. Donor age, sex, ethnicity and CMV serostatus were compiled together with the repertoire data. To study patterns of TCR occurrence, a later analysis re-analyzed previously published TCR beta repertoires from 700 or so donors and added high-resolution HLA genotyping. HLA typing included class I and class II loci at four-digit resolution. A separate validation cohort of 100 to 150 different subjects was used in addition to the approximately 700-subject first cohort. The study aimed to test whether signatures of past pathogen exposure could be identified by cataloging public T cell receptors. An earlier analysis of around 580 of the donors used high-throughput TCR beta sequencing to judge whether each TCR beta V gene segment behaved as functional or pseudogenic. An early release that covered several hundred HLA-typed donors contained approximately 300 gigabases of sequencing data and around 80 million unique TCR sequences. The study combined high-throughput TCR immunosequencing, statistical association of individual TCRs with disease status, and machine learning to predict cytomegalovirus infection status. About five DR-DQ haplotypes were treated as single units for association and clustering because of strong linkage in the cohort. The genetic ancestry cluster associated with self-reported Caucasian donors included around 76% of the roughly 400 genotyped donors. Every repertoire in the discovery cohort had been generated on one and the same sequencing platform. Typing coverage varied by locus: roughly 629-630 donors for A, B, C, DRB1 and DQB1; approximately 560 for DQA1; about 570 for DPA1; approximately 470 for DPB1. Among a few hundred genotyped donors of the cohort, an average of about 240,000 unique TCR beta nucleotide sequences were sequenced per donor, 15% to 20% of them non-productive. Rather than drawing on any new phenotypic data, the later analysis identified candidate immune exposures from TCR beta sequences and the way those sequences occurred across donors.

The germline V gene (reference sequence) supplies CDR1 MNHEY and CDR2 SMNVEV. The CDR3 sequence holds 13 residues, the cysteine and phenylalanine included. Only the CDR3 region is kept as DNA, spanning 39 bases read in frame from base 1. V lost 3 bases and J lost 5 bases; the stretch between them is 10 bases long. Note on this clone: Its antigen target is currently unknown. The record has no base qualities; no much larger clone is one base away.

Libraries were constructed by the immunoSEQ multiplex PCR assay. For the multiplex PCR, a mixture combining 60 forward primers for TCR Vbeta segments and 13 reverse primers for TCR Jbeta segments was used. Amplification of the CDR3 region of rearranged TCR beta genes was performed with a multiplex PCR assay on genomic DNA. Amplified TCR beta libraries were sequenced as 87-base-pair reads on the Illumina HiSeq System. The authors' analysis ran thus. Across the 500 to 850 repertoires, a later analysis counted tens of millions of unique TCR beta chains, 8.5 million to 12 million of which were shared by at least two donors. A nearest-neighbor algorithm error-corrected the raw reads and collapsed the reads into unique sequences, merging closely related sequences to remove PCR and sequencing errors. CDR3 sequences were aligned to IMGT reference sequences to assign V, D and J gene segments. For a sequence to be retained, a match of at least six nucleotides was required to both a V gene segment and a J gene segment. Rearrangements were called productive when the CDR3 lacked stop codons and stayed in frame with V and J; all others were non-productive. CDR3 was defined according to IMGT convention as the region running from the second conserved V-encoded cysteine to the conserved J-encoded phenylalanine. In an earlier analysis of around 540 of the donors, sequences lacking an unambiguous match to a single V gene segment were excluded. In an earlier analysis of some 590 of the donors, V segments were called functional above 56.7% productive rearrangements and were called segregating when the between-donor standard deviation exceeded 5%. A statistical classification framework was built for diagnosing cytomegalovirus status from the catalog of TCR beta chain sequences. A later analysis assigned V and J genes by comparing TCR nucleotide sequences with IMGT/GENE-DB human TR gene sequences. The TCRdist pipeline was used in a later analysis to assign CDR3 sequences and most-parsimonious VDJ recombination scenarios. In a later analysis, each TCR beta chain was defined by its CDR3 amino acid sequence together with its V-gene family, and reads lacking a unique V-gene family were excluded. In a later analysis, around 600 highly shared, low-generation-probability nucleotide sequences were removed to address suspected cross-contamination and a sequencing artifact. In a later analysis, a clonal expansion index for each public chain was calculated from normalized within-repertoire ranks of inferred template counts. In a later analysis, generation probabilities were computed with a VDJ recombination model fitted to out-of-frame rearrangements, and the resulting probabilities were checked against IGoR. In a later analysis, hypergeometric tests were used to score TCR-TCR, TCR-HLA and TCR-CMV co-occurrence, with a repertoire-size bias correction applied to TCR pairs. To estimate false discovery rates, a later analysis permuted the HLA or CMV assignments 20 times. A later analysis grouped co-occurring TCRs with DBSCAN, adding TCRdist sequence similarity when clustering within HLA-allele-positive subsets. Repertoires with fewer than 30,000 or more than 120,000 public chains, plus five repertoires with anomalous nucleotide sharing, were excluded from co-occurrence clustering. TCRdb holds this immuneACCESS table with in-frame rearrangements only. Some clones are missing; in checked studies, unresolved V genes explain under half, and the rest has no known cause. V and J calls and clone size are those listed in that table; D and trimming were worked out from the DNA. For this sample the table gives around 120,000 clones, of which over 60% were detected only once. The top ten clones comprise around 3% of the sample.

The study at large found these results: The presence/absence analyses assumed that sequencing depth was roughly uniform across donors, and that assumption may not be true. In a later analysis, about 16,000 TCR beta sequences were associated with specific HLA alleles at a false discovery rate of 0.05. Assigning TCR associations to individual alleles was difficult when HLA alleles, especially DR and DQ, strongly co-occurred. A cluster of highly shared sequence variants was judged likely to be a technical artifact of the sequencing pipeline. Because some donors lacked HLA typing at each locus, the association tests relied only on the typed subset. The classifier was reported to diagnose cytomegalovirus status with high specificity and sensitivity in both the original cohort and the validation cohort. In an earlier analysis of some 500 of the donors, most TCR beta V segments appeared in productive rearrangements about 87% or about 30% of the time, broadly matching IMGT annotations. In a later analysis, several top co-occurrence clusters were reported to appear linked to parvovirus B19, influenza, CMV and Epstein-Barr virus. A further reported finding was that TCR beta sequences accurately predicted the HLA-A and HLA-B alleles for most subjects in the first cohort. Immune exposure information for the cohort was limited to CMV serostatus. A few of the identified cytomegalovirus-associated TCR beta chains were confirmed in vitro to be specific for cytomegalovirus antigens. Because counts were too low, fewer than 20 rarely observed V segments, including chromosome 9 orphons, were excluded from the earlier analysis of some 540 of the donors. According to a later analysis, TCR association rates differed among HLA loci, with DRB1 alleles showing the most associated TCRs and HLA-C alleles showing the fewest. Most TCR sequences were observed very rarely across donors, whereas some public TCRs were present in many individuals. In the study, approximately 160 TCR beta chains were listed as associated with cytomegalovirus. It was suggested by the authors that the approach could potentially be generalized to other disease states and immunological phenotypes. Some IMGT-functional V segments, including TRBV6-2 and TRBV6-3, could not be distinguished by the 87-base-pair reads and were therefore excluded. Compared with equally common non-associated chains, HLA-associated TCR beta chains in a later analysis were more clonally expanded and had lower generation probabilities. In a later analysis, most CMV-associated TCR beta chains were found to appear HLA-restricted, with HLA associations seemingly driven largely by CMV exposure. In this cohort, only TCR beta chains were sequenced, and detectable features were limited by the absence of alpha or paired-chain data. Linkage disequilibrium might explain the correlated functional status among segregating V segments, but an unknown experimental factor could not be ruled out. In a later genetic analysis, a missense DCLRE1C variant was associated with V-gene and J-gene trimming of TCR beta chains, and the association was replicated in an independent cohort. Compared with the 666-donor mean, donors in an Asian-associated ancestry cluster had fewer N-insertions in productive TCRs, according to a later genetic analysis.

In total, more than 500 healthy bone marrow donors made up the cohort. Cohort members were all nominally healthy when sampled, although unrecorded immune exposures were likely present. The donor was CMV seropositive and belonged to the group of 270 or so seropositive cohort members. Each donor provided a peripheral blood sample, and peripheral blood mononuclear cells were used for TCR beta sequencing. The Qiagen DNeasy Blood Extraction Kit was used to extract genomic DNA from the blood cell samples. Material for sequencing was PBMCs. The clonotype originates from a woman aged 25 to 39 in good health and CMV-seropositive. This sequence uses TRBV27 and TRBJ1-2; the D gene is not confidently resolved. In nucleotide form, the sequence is TGTGCCAGCAGTTTGGGCAGCAATTATGGCTACACCTTC. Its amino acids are CASSLGSNYGYTF.